The 22 T cell receptor beta chains below were found in one sample sequenced in a study of Ad26.COV2.S vaccination and SARS-CoV-2 variants. Stated treatment: about 20 received Ad26.COV2.S at low or high dose, single or two shots; about 5 received placebo; per-sample allocation not given. The study sampled participants on day 63 after the first vaccine or placebo injection. Generated by immunoSEQ multiplex PCR, the TCRdb table keeps only in-frame clones and is missing some. The sample records about 680,000 clones, roughly 90% being singletons. The sample was peripheral blood, taken in a trial of Ad26.COV2.S vaccine versus placebo. These TCRs come from a person aged 18 to 65 who received the Ad26.COV2.S COVID-19 vaccine or a placebo.

The gene calls are TRBV19 and TRBJ2-2; 7 bases are shared with TRBD1. Trimming removed 1 base from V and 4 bases from J; junction bases left unmatched: 6. There are 16 residues in the CDR3. The germline CDR1 and CDR2 sequences are LNHDA and SQIVND (reference sequence). CDR3 coding DNA: TGTGCCAGTAGTATAGGTGAGGGGGCCCTCACCGGGGAGCTGTTTTTT. It specifies CASSIGEGALTGELFF.

A note on this clone: This sample also contains other DNA sequences that code for the same CDR3. The rearrangement links TRBV6-5 to TRBJ1-2; D gene unclear. The length of the CDR3 is 13 residues. Trimming took 6 bases from V and 0 from J, leaving 8 bases between them. Germline V gene data show CDR1 as MNHEY and CDR2 as SVGAGI. As DNA, the CDR3 is TGTGCCAGCAGCCGGCAGGCTAACTATGGCTACACCTTC. Translation: CASSRQANYGYTF.

In DNA, the CDR3 is TGTGCCAGCACCTCCTCGGGGCTCCCGAACACCGGGGAGCTGTTTTTT. Translating it yields CASTSSGLPNTGELFF. The chain combines TRBV27 with TRBJ2-2; either TRBD1 or TRBD2 may supply D (5 bases each). CDR3 length: 16 residues. CDR1 and CDR2 (germline): MNHEY, SMNVEV (reference sequence). The V gene lost 7 bases and the J gene lost 0 bases, with 15 bases spanning the gap.

This clone was found a few times. The rearrangement links TRBV7-9 to TRBJ1-1; 7 nucleotides match TRBD1. Germline V gives CDR1 SEHNR, CDR2 FQNEAQ (reference sequence). With V trimmed by 5 bases and J by 5 bases, 11 bases remained unmatched. This CDR3 contains 15 residues. DNA of the CDR3: TGTGCCAGCAGCCCCCCAGGGGGTCGATGGACTGAAGCTTTCTTT. As protein: CASSPPGGRWTEAFF. The full variable domain, rest sourced from reference TRBV7-9 and TRBJ1-1, is DTGVSQNPRHKITKRGQNVTFRCDPISEHNRLYWYRQTLGQGPEFLTYFQNEAQLEKSRLLSDRFSAERPKGSFSTLEIQRTEQGDSAMYLCASSPPGGRWTEAFFGQGTRLTVV.

This chain joins TRBV30 and TRBJ2-1; 12 nucleotides line up with TRBD2. This CDR3 contains 15 residues. The V and J ends lost 8 bases and 6 bases, in that order; junction bases with no gene match: 11. Germline-derived CDR1 and CDR2 are GTSNPN and SVGIG (reference sequence). Here the CDR3 DNA reads TGTGCCGGAGGACTAGCGGGAAAGGCTATCAATGAGCAGTTCTTC. Encoded protein: CAGGLAGKAINEQFF.

The chain joins TRBV25-1 to TRBJ1-6; perhaps TRBD1 as D (6 bases). This CDR3 has 18 residues. CDR1 is MGHDK and CDR2 is SYGVNS in the germline V gene. V dropped 1 base and J dropped 5 bases, with 18 bases sitting between them. The CDR3 sequence is CASSESGRGVPHNSPLHF. In nucleotides, the CDR3 is TGTGCCAGCAGTGAATCCGGCAGGGGCGTCCCCCATAATTCACCCCTCCACTTT.

The genes are TRBV4-2 and TRBJ2-7; possible D gene TRBD2, 6 bases. V shed 0 bases and J shed 4 bases, with 13 bases lying between them. Germline V CDR1 and CDR2: LGHNA, YNFKEQ. This CDR3 has 15 residues. As DNA, the CDR3 is TGTGCCAGCAGCCAAGATTTGGGGGGTCCATACGAGCAGTACTTC. The encoded protein is CASSQDLGGPYEQYF.

This chain links TRBV25-1 with TRBJ1-1, with a tentative D call TRBD1 (6 bases). Germline V lookup: CDR1 MGHDK, CDR2 SYGVNS. This CDR3 contains 18 residues. V was pared by 4 bases and J by 6 bases, with 27 bases between. Here the CDR3 reads CASSVYDRLLNVVAEAFF. In DNA, the CDR3 is TGTGCCAGCAGTGTATACGACAGGTTGCTAAACGTCGTCGCTGAAGCTTTCTTT.

This chain joins TRBV21-1 and TRBJ2-5; TRBD2 reflects the table's D call only, with no check against the DNA. TRBV21-1 is reported as a pseudogene. CDR3 length: 18 amino acids. The CDR3 DNA reads TGTGCCAGCAGCAAAGAGTCCGGCGGGAGGGGACTTCAAGAGACCCAGTACTTC. This encodes CASSKESGGRGLQETQYF.

This clone has only a few counts. The V and J genes are TRBV19 and TRBJ1-2; possibly TRBD1 for D (6 bases). Germline V gives CDR1 LNHDA, CDR2 SQIVND (reference sequence). Trimming took off 3 bases at V and 1 base at J, with 15 bases between the two ends. CDR3 length: 16 amino acids. CDR3 nucleotides: TGTGCCAGTAGTATCCCGGGAGGGGGAAATAACTATGGCTACACCTTC. Translation: CASSIPGGGNNYGYTF.

V usage is TRBV29-1 and J usage is TRBJ1-1; no clear D. The V and J ends lost 5 bases and 1 base respectively, with 8 bases between them. CDR3 length: 12 residues. Germline values: CDR1 SQVTM, CDR2 ANQGSEA. This CDR3 is CSVSAGNTEAFF. The DNA for the CDR3 is TGCAGCGTTAGTGCGGGGAACACTGAAGCTTTCTTT.

The chain combines TRBV18 with TRBJ1-2, with 8 bases fitting TRBD1. J lost 8 bases, V lost 0 bases, and 8 bases had no gene match. This CDR3 spans 15 amino acids. Germline lookup yields CDR1 KGHSH and CDR2 LQKENI. Here the CDR3 DNA reads TGTGCCAGCTCACCACCAGCAGGGGGCGTCGAGGGCTACACCTTC. This codes for CASSPPAGGVEGYTF.

The rearrangement joins TRBV18 to TRBJ1-1; TRBD1 agrees at 7 bases. The J segment lost 10 bases and the V segment lost 3 bases, leaving 8 bases of the junction unmatched. Germline CDR1 is KGHSH and CDR2 is LQKENI. This CDR3 has 13 residues. CDR3 sequence: CASSPGQWWGAFF. CDR3 nucleotides: TGTGCCAGCTCACCGGGACAGTGGTGGGGAGCTTTCTTT.

This chain uses TRBV3-1 (or the pseudogene TRBV3-2) with TRBJ2-1; 7 nucleotides line up with TRBD2. V dropped 3 bases and J dropped 7; count of bases not matched to a gene: 9. CDR3 length: 15 residues. The germline V gene has CDR1 LGHDT and CDR2 YNNKEL (reference sequence). The CDR3, as DNA: TGTGCCAGCAGCCACCTAGGACGGGGGGTGAATGAGCAGTTCTTC. It translates to CASSHLGRGVNEQFF.

The V and J genes are TRBV6-4 and TRBJ1-2; 8 bases line up with TRBD1. Germline CDR1 is MRHNA and CDR2 is SNTAGT. The CDR3 contains 15 residues. The V segment lost 0 bases and the J segment 5 bases; nucleotides outside the gene matches: 5. CDR3 protein: CASSDSGQGLYGYTF. The CDR3 DNA follows: TGTGCCAGCAGTGACTCCGGACAGGGACTTTATGGCTACACCTTC.

The chain joins TRBV9 to TRBJ1-6; 9 bases fit TRBD1. The CDR3 is 17 residues long. Germline CDR1 SGDLS, CDR2 YYNGEE. V shed 3 bases, J shed 0 bases, and the junction held 4 bases outside the gene matches. The DNA of the CDR3 is TGTGCCAGCAGCGGAGACAGGGGGAGCTCCTATAATTCACCCCTCCACTTT. It translates to CASSGDRGSSYNSPLHF.

CDR3 bases: TGTGCCAGCAGCCCTAATGCGGATCCGGGTTTGTACGAGCAGTACTTC. Translated: CASSPNADPGLYEQYF. This sequence joins TRBV6-2 or TRBV6-3 and TRBJ2-7; D is ambiguous. CDR3 length equals 16 residues. Trimming cost V 6 bases and J 4 bases, with 22 bases left between them. From germline, CDR1 is MNHEY and CDR2 SVGEGT.

CDR3 bases: TGTGCCAGCAGCATGCACAGGGGAAGCTCCTACGAGCAGTACTTC. It codes for CASSMHRGSSYEQYF. The genes are TRBV7-2 and TRBJ2-7, with 7 bases aligning to TRBD1. Per germline, CDR1 SGHTA and CDR2 FQGNSA. The CDR3 contains 15 residues. J lost 0 bases, V lost 5 bases, and 7 bases had no gene match.

J is TRBJ2-7 and V is TRBV5-6; TRBD1 aligns across 8 bases. Trimming took 4 bases from V and 3 from J; bases not matched to a gene: 12. Germline CDR1 is SGHDT and CDR2 is YYEEEE. The CDR3 has 16 amino acids. The CDR3 nucleotides read TGTGCCAGCAGCCATTTACAGGGGGAACTTAACTACGAGCAGTACTTC. Residues: CASSHLQGELNYEQYF.

The chain combines TRBV11-2 with TRBJ1-5; maybe TRBD1 (5 bases). Germline CDR1 reads SGHAT; CDR2 reads FQNNGV. Trimming shortened V by 5 bases and J by 2 bases, and 13 bases separated the two germline ends. This CDR3 has 15 amino acids. CDR3 protein: CASSLLGGGNQPQHF. CDR3 nucleotide sequence: TGTGCCAGCAGCCTCTTGGGGGGGGGCAATCAGCCCCAGCATTTT.

Worth noting for this clone: Within the sample, other DNA sequences also encode this same CDR3. V usage is TRBV5-6 and J usage is TRBJ1-2, with D maybe TRBD1 (5 bases). The CDR3 has 13 amino acids. V was cut by 0 bases and J by 5 bases, with 8 bases left in between. CDR1 is SGHDT, CDR2 YYEEEE, per germline. This CDR3 reads CASSLEGIYGYTF. DNA for the CDR3: TGTGCCAGCAGCTTGGAGGGGATTTATGGCTACACCTTC. Together with reference TRBV5-6 and TRBJ1-2, the CDR3 gives the full variable domain: DAGVTQSPTHLIKTRGQQVTLRCSPKSGHDTVSWYQQALGQGPQFIFQYYEEEERQRGNFPDRFSGHQFPNYSSELNVNALLLGDSALYLCASSLEGIYGYTFGSGTRLTVV.

The V call is TRBV7-9, the J call TRBJ2-2; TRBD2 might be the D (6 bases). CDR3 length: 15 amino acids. With 0 bases removed from V and 6 bases from J, the gap between germline ends came to 11 bases. Per germline, CDR1 SEHNR and CDR2 FQNEAQ (reference sequence). CDR3 DNA sequence: TGTGCCAGCAGCTTAGCGGGGCTAGCGTCCGGGGAGCTGTTTTTT. This gives the protein CASSLAGLASGELFF.